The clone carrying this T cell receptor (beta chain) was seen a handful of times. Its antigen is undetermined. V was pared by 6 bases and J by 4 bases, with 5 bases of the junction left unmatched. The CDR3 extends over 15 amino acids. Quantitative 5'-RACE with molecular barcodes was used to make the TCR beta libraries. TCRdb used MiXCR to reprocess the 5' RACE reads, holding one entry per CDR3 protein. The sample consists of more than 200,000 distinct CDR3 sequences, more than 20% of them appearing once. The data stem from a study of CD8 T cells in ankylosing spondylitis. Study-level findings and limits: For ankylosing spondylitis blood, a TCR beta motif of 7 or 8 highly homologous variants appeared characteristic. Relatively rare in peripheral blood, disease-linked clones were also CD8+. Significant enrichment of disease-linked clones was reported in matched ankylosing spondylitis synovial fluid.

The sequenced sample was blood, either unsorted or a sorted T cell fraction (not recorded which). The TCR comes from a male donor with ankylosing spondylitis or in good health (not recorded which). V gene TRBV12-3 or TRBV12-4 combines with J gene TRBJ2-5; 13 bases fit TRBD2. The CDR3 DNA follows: TGTGCCAGCAGCCCTACTAGCGGGGGGGGAGAGACCCAGTACTTC. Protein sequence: CASSPTSGGGETQYF.